This record concerns one T cell receptor beta chain sequence. This specimen belongs to a study of shared clonotypes between healthy human individuals. Deep-level running was used for the assay. Here immunoSEQ multiplex PCR was the method, and the copy in TCRdb shows in-frame clones only, minus some. The sample has 1,500,000 or so clones; over 95% are singletons. V dropped 0 bases and J dropped 0 bases, with 15 bases sitting between them. In germline, CDR1 is GTSNPN, CDR2 SVGIG (reference sequence). This CDR3 has 18 residues. Sequencing input: naive CD4+ T cells sorted from blood. Specified subset: CD45RA+ positively selected. The chain employs TRBV30 and TRBJ2-6; perhaps TRBD1 as D (5 bases). This receptor was taken from a man younger than 45 in good health. As DNA, the CDR3 is TGTGCCTGGAGTGTAAGGGGTCAGGGCAGCTCTGGGGCCAACGTCCTGACTTTC. Amino acids: CAWSVRGQGSSGANVLTF.